The 16 T cell receptor beta chains in this list originate from one sample, sequenced in a study of IL-17A CD8 T cells in psoriatic arthritis synovium. Produced via immunoSEQ multiplex PCR; TCRdb's table is partial and in-frame only. This sample has 2,000 to 2,500 clones, with 72% found just once. Psoriatic arthritis patients had synovial fluid drawn from joints that were actively inflamed. Sequenced material: memory CD8+ T cells from synovial fluid. This sample's subset: bulk memory CD8+ T cells (CD45RA-CD27+/- and CD45RA+CD27-). These receptors were obtained from a human donor with psoriatic arthritis.

This chain connects TRBV6-4 to TRBJ2-6; tentative D call: TRBD2 (5 bases). Trimming stripped 4 bases from V and 4 bases from J, with 8 bases between. Germline V gives CDR1 MRHNA, CDR2 SNTAGT. The length of the CDR3 is 14 residues. CDR3 DNA: TGTGCCAGCAGTGCGGGATCCGGGGCCAACGTCCTGACTTTC. Protein sequence: CASSAGSGANVLTF.

V is TRBV19 and J is TRBJ1-6; D call uncertain. The V gene lost 1 base and the J gene lost 14 bases, with 12 bases spanning the gap. The V gene's germline CDR1 is LNHDA and CDR2 SQIVND (reference sequence). The CDR3 length is 13 residues. The CDR3 coding sequence is TGTGCCAGTAGTATAGGGGGTCTCTCGGCCCTCCACTTT. Translation gives CASSIGGLSALHF. Full variable domain (outside the CDR3, taken from reference TRBV19 and TRBJ1-6): DGGITQSPKYLFRKEGQNVTLSCEQNLNHDAMYWYRQDPGQGLRLIYYSQIVNDFQKGDIAEGYSVSREKKESFPLTVTSAQKNPTAFYLCASSIGGLSALHFGNGTRLTVT.

V gene TRBV5-8 combines with J gene TRBJ2-5; D is unresolved. V was trimmed by 4 bases and J by 9 bases, leaving 22 bases between them. Per the germline V gene, CDR1 is SGHTS and CDR2 is YDEGEE. This CDR3 contains 15 residues. CDR3 region: CASSRPWRITVAQYF. The CDR3 nucleotides read TGTGCCAGCAGCAGGCCCTGGCGGATCACGGTGGCCCAGTACTTC. The variable domain in full, with the rest retrieved from reference TRBV5-8 and TRBJ2-5, is EAGVTQSPTHLIKTRGQQATLRCSPISGHTSVYWYQQALGLGLQFLLWYDEGEERNRGNFPPRFSGRQFPNYSSELNVNALELEDSALYLCASSRPWRITVAQYFGPGTRLLVL.

The V and J genes are TRBV6-4 and TRBJ2-2; no definite D call. Trimming stripped 2 bases from V and 4 bases from J, with 8 bases between. Germline CDR1 reads MRHNA; CDR2 reads SNTAGT. CDR3 length: 14 residues. CDR3 residues: CASSDRVGTGELFF. The CDR3 DNA follows: TGTGCCAGCAGTGACAGAGTAGGCACCGGGGAGCTGTTTTTT.

Comments on this clone: One end of the junction varies from germline; a read error may be responsible. The CDR3 region has the DNA TGCAGCGTTGATGAGACGGAGCTATACTTC. It specifies CSVDETELYF. This sequence joins TRBV29-1 and TRBJ1-2, with no clear D. Germline loops: CDR1 SQVTM, CDR2 ANQGSEA. The CDR3 extends over 10 amino acids. Based on the CDR3 plus reference TRBV29-1 and TRBJ1-2, the full variable domain is SAVISQKPSRDICQRGTSLTIQCQVDSQVTMMFWYRQQPGQSLTLIATANQGSEATYESGFVIDKFPISRPNLTFSTLTVSNMSPEDSSIYLCSVDETELYFGSGTRLTVV.

This clone was counted once. The chain employs TRBV9 and TRBJ2-1; 11 nucleotides match TRBD2. Germline V gene data show CDR1 as SGDLS and CDR2 as YYNGEE. CDR3 length equals 17 residues. The ends lost 0 bases at V and 0 bases at J; junction bases unmatched: 2. CDR3 in amino acids: CASSVETSGSSYNEQFF. CDR3 coding DNA: TGTGCCAGCAGCGTAGAAACTAGCGGGAGCTCCTACAATGAGCAGTTCTTC.

Only a few counts were recorded for this clone. In DNA form, the CDR3 reads TGTGCCAGCAGCCCGGCGGGAACAGTTCACGCCGCCGGCTACACCTTC. Its translation: CASSPAGTVHAAGYTF. The genes are TRBV7-2 and TRBJ1-2; the D is unclear. CDR1 SGHTA and CDR2 FQGNSA come from the germline V gene. The V end was cut by 5 bases, the J end by 8 bases, with 24 bases between. The CDR3 sequence is 16 residues long.

The rearrangement joins TRBV9 to TRBJ2-4; TRBD2 is a possible D gene (5 bases). The V and J ends lost 7 bases and 7 bases respectively, with 18 bases between them. Germline loops: CDR1 SGDLS, CDR2 YYNGEE. The CDR3 runs 14 residues. CDR3 in amino acids: CASFKRTAGNIQYF. CDR3 nucleotide sequence: TGTGCCAGCTTCAAAAGGACCGCGGGCAACATTCAGTACTTC.

V is TRBV11-3 and J is TRBJ2-5; 8 nucleotides agree with TRBD1. The CDR3 is 15 residues long. The ends lost 1 base at V and 4 bases at J; junction bases unmatched: 5. The germline V gene has CDR1 SGHNT and CDR2 YENEEA. This CDR3 is CASSLGVQGGETQYF. CDR3 DNA sequence: TGTGCCAGCAGCTTAGGGGTACAGGGGGGAGAGACCCAGTACTTC.

Details on this clone: An end of the junction differs from the germline gene, which may be a read error. The V call is TRBV20-1, the J call TRBJ2-1; D call uncertain. CDR3 length: 11 residues. Germline CDR1 reads DFQATT; CDR2 reads SNEGSKA (reference sequence). CDR3 residues: CSVRGYNEQFF. The DNA for the CDR3 is TGCAGTGTTAGAGGATACAATGAGCAGTTCTTC.

This rearrangement joins TRBV29-1 to TRBJ2-7; perhaps TRBD2 as D (5 bases). Per germline, CDR1 SQVTM and CDR2 ANQGSEA. V lost 5 bases and J lost 3, with 8 bases in between. There are 11 residues in the CDR3. The DNA of the CDR3 is TGCAGCGTTACCCGGGACTACGAGCAGTACTTC. It translates to CSVTRDYEQYF.

The rearrangement joins TRBV9 to TRBJ2-1; D tentatively fits TRBD1 or TRBD2 (6 bases each). CDR1 is SGDLS and CDR2 is YYNGEE in the germline V gene. This CDR3 is built from 14 residues. Trimming took 4 bases from V and 13 from J, leaving 21 bases between them. The CDR3 protein is CASSPGGRTVGQFF. CDR3 coding DNA: TGTGCCAGCAGCCCCGGAGGGAGGACAGTGGGACAGTTCTTC.

This clone was seen a handful of times. The J gene is TRBJ2-3, the V gene TRBV19; tentative D call: TRBD2 (5 bases). Deletions cut 2 bases from V and 2 bases from J, with 11 bases between. The germline V gene has CDR1 LNHDA and CDR2 SQIVND (reference sequence). This CDR3 region has 15 residues. CDR3 sequence: CASSISGGHTDTQYF. The CDR3 DNA reads as TGTGCCAGTAGTATATCGGGCGGGCACACAGATACGCAGTATTTT.

This chain links TRBV27 with TRBJ2-6, with TRBD1 matching 9 bases. V lost 5 bases and J lost 0; bases outside the gene matches: 11. The CDR3 loop spans 19 amino acids. In germline, CDR1 is MNHEY, CDR2 SMNVEV (reference sequence). The CDR3 DNA sequence: TGTGCCAGCAGTCCCGACCCCGGGACAGGGTACTCTGGGGCCAACGTCCTGACTTTC. Its protein product is CASSPDPGTGYSGANVLTF.

This chain joins TRBV4-2 and TRBJ2-1, with 8 bases matching TRBD1. After removal of 1 base from V and 1 base from J, the junction contained 3 bases not matched to a gene. Germline V gene sequence: CDR1 LGHNA, CDR2 YNFKEQ. This CDR3 is 16 amino acids long. CDR3 in DNA: TGTGCCAGCAGCCAAGGAGGACAGGGATCCTACAATGAGCAGTTCTTC. Translated, it gives CASSQGGQGSYNEQFF.

V and J are TRBV7-2 and TRBJ1-1; D possibly corresponds to TRBD1 (6 bases). Germline values: CDR1 SGHTA, CDR2 FQGNSA. CDR3 size: 12 residues. V was trimmed by 3 bases and J by 7 bases, leaving 9 bases between them. The CDR3 DNA reads TGTGCCAGCAGCTTCAGGGGAGGTGAAGCTTTCTTT. It specifies CASSFRGGEAFF.